This entry lists 22 T cell receptor beta chains sequenced from one sample in a study of shared clonotypes between healthy human individuals. The data were produced by immunoSEQ multiplex PCR, yet TCRdb's version contains in-frame clones alone and is incomplete. The profile covers around 990,000 clones, with approximately 75% appearing a single time and approximately 0.95% taken by the ten largest. Material: memory CD4+ T cells from PBMCs. Documented subset: CD45RA-negative fraction. Receptor source: a man younger than 30 in good health. Some clones in this sample may be carry-over from other donors' samples.

The rearrangement uses TRBV5-1 and TRBJ2-1; D is unclear. With 7 bases removed from V and 9 bases from J, the gap between germline ends came to 17 bases. The CDR3 is 13 amino acids. Germline CDR1 reads SGHRS; CDR2 reads YFSETQ. CDR3 sequence: CASSLSMSGEQFF. The CDR3 DNA sequence: TGCGCCAGCTCGCTTTCTATGTCAGGTGAGCAGTTCTTC.

The chain combines TRBV5-1 with TRBJ1-5; TRBD1 agrees at 7 bases. Germline-derived CDR1 and CDR2 are SGHRS and YFSETQ. The junction had 3 bases not matched to a gene; V was cut back by 4 bases and J by 5 bases. CDR3 length: 13 amino acids. The CDR3 DNA sequence: TGCGCCAGCAGCAAAGGGACAGATCAGCCCCAGCATTTT. Amino acids: CASSKGTDQPQHF. The full variable domain, its missing parts supplied by reference TRBV5-1 and TRBJ1-5, is KAGVTQTPRYLIKTRGQQVTLSCSPISGHRSVSWYQQTPGQGLQFLFEYFSETQRNKGNFPGRFSGRQFSNSRSEMNVSTLELGDSALYLCASSKGTDQPQHFGDGTRLSIL.

This clone has a handful of counts. The J gene is TRBJ2-7, the V gene TRBV7-6; 13 nucleotides match TRBD2. Per germline, CDR1 SGHVS and CDR2 FNYEAQ. V lost 7 bases, J lost 4 bases, and 4 bases stayed unmatched. This CDR3 region has 14 residues. CDR3 in amino acids: CASTPGLAGYEQYF. In DNA, the CDR3 is TGTGCCAGCACCCCGGGACTAGCGGGATACGAGCAGTACTTC. Together with reference TRBV7-6 and TRBJ2-7, the CDR3 gives the full variable domain: GAGVSQSPRYKVTKRGQDVALRCDPISGHVSLYWYRQALGQGPEFLTYFNYEAQQDKSGLPNDRFSAERPEGSISTLTIQRTEQRDSAMYRCASTPGLAGYEQYFGPGTRLTVT.

The chain joins TRBV5-1 to TRBJ2-5; the D gene is possibly TRBD2 (6 bases). The length of the CDR3 is 15 residues. V was trimmed by 2 bases and J by 3 bases, leaving 14 bases between them. The germline V gene has CDR1 SGHRS and CDR2 YFSETQ. Written as DNA, the CDR3 is TGCGCCAGCAGCTTACTTACAGCGGGCGAAGAGACCCAGTACTTC. It yields the protein CASSLLTAGEETQYF.

As concerns this clone: The same CDR3 can be traced to other DNA sequences in this sample. The chain links TRBV30 to TRBJ1-2; 8 nucleotides agree with TRBD1. There are 13 residues in the CDR3. Looked up from germline, CDR1 is GTSNPN and CDR2 is SVGIG (reference sequence). V lost 0 bases, J lost 8 bases, and 5 bases stayed unmatched. The CDR3 here is CAWSVVRGRGYTF. CDR3 DNA: TGTGCCTGGAGTGTAGTCAGGGGGCGAGGCTACACCTTC.

The chain carries TRBV19 and TRBJ2-1; 9 bases fit TRBD1. CDR3 length: 16 amino acids. The germline CDR1 and CDR2 sequences are LNHDA and SQIVND (reference sequence). J lost 7 bases, V lost 6 bases, and 13 bases had no gene match. The CDR3, as DNA: TGTGCCAGTAGCAACCTCCCGGGACAGGGCGGGAATGAGCAGTTCTTC. Amino acid sequence: CASSNLPGQGGNEQFF. Variable domain in full (rest from reference TRBV19 and TRBJ2-1): DGGITQSPKYLFRKEGQNVTLSCEQNLNHDAMYWYRQDPGQGLRLIYYSQIVNDFQKGDIAEGYSVSREKKESFPLTVTSAQKNPTAFYLCASSNLPGQGGNEQFFGPGTRLTVL.

V usage is TRBV7-9 and J usage is TRBJ1-2; 8 bases agree with TRBD1. Germline assignment: CDR1 SEHNR and CDR2 FQNEAQ (reference sequence). This CDR3 contains 14 residues. V shed 3 bases, J shed 4 bases, and the junction held 4 bases outside the gene matches. CDR3: CASSFRDRPYGYTF. CDR3 DNA: TGTGCCAGCAGCTTCCGGGACAGGCCCTATGGCTACACCTTC.

The chain combines TRBV6-6 with TRBJ1-4; no reliable D call. Germline assignment: CDR1 MNHNY and CDR2 SVGAGI (reference sequence). Trimming removed 2 bases from V and 5 bases from J, with 6 bases in between. This CDR3 is built from 13 residues. CDR3 protein: CASSYVKNEKLFF. CDR3 DNA sequence: TGTGCCAGCAGTTACGTGAAAAATGAAAAACTGTTTTTT.

Points on this clone: Other DNA sequences in the sample encode the same CDR3. The chain uses TRBV18 and TRBJ1-2; no firm D call. This CDR3 region has 13 residues. Germline lookup yields CDR1 KGHSH and CDR2 LQKENI. V lost 1 base and J 4 bases, leaving 7 bases between the germline ends. The CDR3 spells CASSPQGGYGYTF. The CDR3 DNA sequence: TGTGCCAGCTCACCACAGGGTGGCTATGGCTACACCTTC.

V gene TRBV30 combines with J gene TRBJ1-6, with TRBD1 matching over 8 bases. The V segment lost 8 bases and the J segment 14 bases; nucleotides outside the gene matches: 17. The CDR3 contains 14 residues. Germline assignment: CDR1 GTSNPN and CDR2 SVGIG (reference sequence). The DNA of the CDR3 is TGTGCCCTGAGCCCCGACAGGGGAGACATGGCCCTCCACTTT. Protein product: CALSPDRGDMALHF.

V is TRBV5-1 and J is TRBJ1-2; 12 positions agree with TRBD1. CDR1 is SGHRS, CDR2 YFSETQ, per germline. This CDR3 has 14 residues. Unmatched junction bases numbered 6, after V lost 4 bases and J lost 8 bases. The CDR3 reads CASSPGTGGEGYTF. The CDR3 DNA reads as TGCGCCAGCAGCCCCGGGACAGGGGGCGAAGGCTACACCTTC.

This clone appeared once. The junction departs from germline at one end; a sequencing error may be responsible. This chain links TRBV7-9 with TRBJ2-2, with D possibly matching TRBD2 (6 bases). The germline V gene has CDR1 SEHNR and CDR2 FQNEAQ (reference sequence). This CDR3 comprises 13 residues. For the CDR3, the DNA is TGTGCCAGCAGTTCCTTTAGGACCGGGGGGCTGTTTTTT. Residues: CASSSFRTGGLFF.

This clone was counted once. Being one base from a much bigger clone, this may be a read error. The same CDR3 also results from other DNA sequences found in this sample. The chain uses TRBV28 and TRBJ1-2; unclear D gene. This CDR3 comprises 12 residues. V was clipped by 3 bases and J by 4 bases, with 6 bases between them. Germline V lookup: CDR1 MDHEN, CDR2 SYDVKM. The CDR3: CASSLQAYGYTF. The CDR3 region has the DNA TGTGCCAGCAGTTTGCAGGCCTATGGCTACACCTTC.

The genes are TRBV7-8 and TRBJ2-7; perhaps TRBD2 as D (6 bases). Germline V lookup: CDR1 SGHVS, CDR2 FQNEAQ. The CDR3 has 16 residues. The V and J ends lost 5 bases and 0 bases respectively, with 17 bases between them. Written as DNA, the CDR3 is TGTGCCAGCAGCCCCACGGTAGCTAGCGACTCCTACGAGCAGTACTTC. Amino acids: CASSPTVASDSYEQYF.

This chain joins TRBV5-1 and TRBJ2-7; TRBD1 might be the D (5 bases). The CDR3 runs to 14 residues. Germline assignment: CDR1 SGHRS and CDR2 YFSETQ. Trimming cost V 3 bases and J 4 bases, with 14 bases left between them. The CDR3 nucleotides read TGCGCCAGCAGCTCGACAGTAGGGGCTTACGAGCAGTACTTC. Residues: CASSSTVGAYEQYF.

This clone was seen a handful of times. This chain connects TRBV2 to TRBJ2-3; D may correspond to TRBD1 or TRBD2 (5 bases each). V dropped 6 bases and J dropped 7 bases, with 20 bases sitting between them. From germline, CDR1 is SNHLY and CDR2 FYNNEI. The CDR3 loop spans 15 amino acids. CDR3 bases: TGTGCCAGCAGCCCTGGGACCTCAAGGGGAAATACGCAGTATTTT. Amino acid sequence: CASSPGTSRGNTQYF. Full variable domain (remainder filled in from reference TRBV2 and TRBJ2-3): EPEVTQTPSHQVTQMGQEVILRCVPISNHLYFYWYRQILGQKVEFLVSFYNNEISEKSEIFDDQFSVERPDGSNFTLKIRSTKLEDSAMYFCASSPGTSRGNTQYFGPGTRLTVL.

Only one count was recorded for this clone. DNA of the CDR3: TGTGCCAGCAGTTACGTTGCGTCGCGCTACGAGCAGTACTTC. Its protein is CASSYVASRYEQYF. The genes are TRBV6-5 and TRBJ2-7; D is unresolved. V lost 2 bases, J lost 3 bases, and 11 bases lay in between. Germline CDR1 is MNHEY and CDR2 is SVGAGI. The CDR3 runs to 14 residues.

In its sample, this clone was seen a few times. This sequence joins TRBV27 and TRBJ1-1; 9 bases line up with TRBD1. Germline V gene sequence: CDR1 MNHEY, CDR2 SMNVEV (reference sequence). CDR3 length: 15 amino acids. V shed 6 bases and J 2 bases; nucleotides not matched to a gene: 7. The CDR3 sequence is CASRSGQGRNTEAFF. Here the CDR3 DNA reads TGTGCCAGCAGGTCGGGACAGGGACGTAACACTGAAGCTTTCTTT.

The chain employs TRBV28 and TRBJ1-4, with D possibly TRBD1 on 6 matching bases. Germline V lookup: CDR1 MDHEN, CDR2 SYDVKM. This CDR3 region has 13 residues. With 2 bases removed from V and 10 bases from J, the gap between germline ends came to 11 bases. DNA of the CDR3: TGTGCCAGCAGTTTACGGGACACACGAAAACTGTTTTTT. The encoded protein is CASSLRDTRKLFF.

The V gene is TRBV6-6, the J gene TRBJ2-7, with D possibly being TRBD1 (5 bases). The V gene's germline CDR1 is MNHNY and CDR2 SVGAGI (reference sequence). The germline V and J ends were trimmed by 7 bases and 0 bases, with 16 bases remaining between them. The CDR3 runs to 15 residues. The CDR3 nucleotides read TGTGCCAGCACCCCCCAGGTACAGGCCTCCTACGAGCAGTACTTC. It specifies CASTPQVQASYEQYF.

The rearrangement joins TRBV5-4 to TRBJ2-1; 9 bases agree with TRBD2. Germline CDR1 reads SGHNT; CDR2 reads YYREEE (reference sequence). The CDR3 is made up of 17 amino acids. The junction had 13 bases not matched to a gene; V was cut back by 1 base and J by 8 bases. This CDR3 is CASSLSLSGGLGHEQFF. The CDR3 region has the DNA TGTGCCAGCAGCTTGTCCCTTAGCGGGGGACTCGGGCATGAGCAGTTCTTC. The variable domain in full, completed from reference TRBV5-4 and TRBJ2-1, reads ETGVTQSPTHLIKTRGQQVTLRCSSQSGHNTVSWYQQALGQGPQFIFQYYREEENGRGNFPPRFSGLQFPNYSSELNVNALELDDSALYLCASSLSLSGGLGHEQFFGPGTRLTVL.

The V call is TRBV18, the J call TRBJ2-2; no clear D gene. Trimming took off 4 bases at V and 6 bases at J, with 12 bases between the two ends. This CDR3 has 14 residues. Germline loops: CDR1 KGHSH, CDR2 LQKENI. The CDR3 region has the DNA TGTGCCAGCTCACTCCACCCGGGTTCCGGGGAGCTGTTTTTT. Protein sequence: CASSLHPGSGELFF. The full variable domain, its missing parts supplied by reference TRBV18 and TRBJ2-2, is NAGVMQNPRHLVRRRGQEARLRCSPMKGHSHVYWYRQLPEEGLKFMVYLQKENIIDESGMPKERFSAEFPKEGPSILRIQQVVRGDSAAYFCASSLHPGSGELFFGEGSRLTVL.